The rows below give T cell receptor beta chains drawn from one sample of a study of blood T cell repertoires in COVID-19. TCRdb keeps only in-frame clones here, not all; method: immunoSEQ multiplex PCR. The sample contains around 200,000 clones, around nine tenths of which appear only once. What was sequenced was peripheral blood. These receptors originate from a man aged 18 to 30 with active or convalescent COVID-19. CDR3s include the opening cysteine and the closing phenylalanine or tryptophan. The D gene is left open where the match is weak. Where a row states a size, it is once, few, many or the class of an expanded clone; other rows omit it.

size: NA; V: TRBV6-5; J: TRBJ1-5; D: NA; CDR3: CASSYNSNQPQHF; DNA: TGTGCCAGCAGTTATAATAGCAATCAGCCCCAGCATTTT
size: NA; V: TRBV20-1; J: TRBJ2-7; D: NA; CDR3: CSASRGGYEQYF; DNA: TGCAGTGCTAGTCGAGGGGGCTACGAGCAGTACTTC
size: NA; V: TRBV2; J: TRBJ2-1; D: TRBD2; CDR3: CAIAPAGGPYNEQFF; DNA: TGTGCCATCGCACCAGCGGGAGGACCCTACAATGAGCAGTTCTTC
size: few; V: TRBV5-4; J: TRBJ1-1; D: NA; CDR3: CASSSVDGSGTEAFF; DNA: TGTGCCAGCAGCTCCGTCGACGGTTCCGGGACTGAAGCTTTCTTT
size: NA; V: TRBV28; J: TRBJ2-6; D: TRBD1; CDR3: CASNRQGNGGANVLTF; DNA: TGTGCCAGCAACCGACAGGGGAACGGTGGGGCCAACGTCCTGACTTTC
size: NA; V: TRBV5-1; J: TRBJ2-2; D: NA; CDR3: CASSLVAGELFF; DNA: TGCGCCAGCAGCTTGGTCGCCGGGGAGCTGTTTTTT
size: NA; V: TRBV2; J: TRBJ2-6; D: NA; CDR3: CASSPRGFIFASGANVLTF; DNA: TGTGCCAGCAGCCCCCGGGGGTTTATTTTCGCCTCTGGGGCCAACGTCCTGACTTTC
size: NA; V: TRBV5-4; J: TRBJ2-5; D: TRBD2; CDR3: CASTTGTRGPETQYF; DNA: TGTGCCAGCACCACCGGGACTAGGGGCCCAGAGACCCAGTACTTC
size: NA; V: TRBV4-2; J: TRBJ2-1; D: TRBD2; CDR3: CASSVTSGHNEQFF; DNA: TGTGCCAGCAGTGTGACTAGCGGACACAATGAGCAGTTCTTC
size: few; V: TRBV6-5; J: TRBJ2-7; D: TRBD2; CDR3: CAIAAGEESYEQYF; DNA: TGTGCCATCGCCGCGGGGGAGGAATCTTACGAGCAGTACTTC
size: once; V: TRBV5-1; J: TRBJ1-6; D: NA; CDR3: CASSLSGDLRSPLHF; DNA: TGCGCCAGCAGCTTGTCCGGGGATTTGAGGTCACCCCTCCACTTT
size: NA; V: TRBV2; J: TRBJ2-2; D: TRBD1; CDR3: CASSEAGGLGTGELFF; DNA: TGTGCCAGCAGTGAGGCAGGGGGCTTGGGCACCGGGGAGCTGTTTTTT
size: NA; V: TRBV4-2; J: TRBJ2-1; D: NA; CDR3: CASCRLEKSEQFF; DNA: TGTGCCAGCTGCCGACTCGAGAAATCAGAGCAGTTCTTC
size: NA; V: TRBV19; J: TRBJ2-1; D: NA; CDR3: CASSIRVYNEQFF; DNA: TGTGCCAGTAGTATCAGGGTTTACAATGAGCAGTTCTTC
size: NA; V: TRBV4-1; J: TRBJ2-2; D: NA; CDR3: CASSQDRLEVMNTGELFF; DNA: TGCGCCAGCAGCCAAGATCGCTTGGAGGTGATGAACACCGGGGAGCTGTTTTTT
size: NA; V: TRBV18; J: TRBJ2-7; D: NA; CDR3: CASSPIHRAEQYF; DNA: TGTGCCAGCTCACCAATCCACAGGGCCGAGCAGTACTTC
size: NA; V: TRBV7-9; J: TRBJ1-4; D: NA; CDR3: CASSLAPLGGEKLFF; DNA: TGTGCCAGCAGCTTAGCCCCCCTTGGGGGGGAAAAACTGTTTTTT
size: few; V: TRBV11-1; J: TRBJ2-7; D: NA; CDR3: CASSLDRVRGEQYF; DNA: TGTGCCAGCAGCTTAGACAGGGTCCGAGGCGAGCAGTACTTC
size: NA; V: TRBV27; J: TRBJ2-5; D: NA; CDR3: CASSPEGGGIQETQYF; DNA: TGTGCCAGCAGCCCAGAAGGGGGGGGCATCCAAGAGACCCAGTACTTC
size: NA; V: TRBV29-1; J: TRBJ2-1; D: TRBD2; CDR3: CSVSGSYLDEQFF; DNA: TGCAGCGTAAGCGGGAGTTATCTTGATGAGCAGTTCTTC
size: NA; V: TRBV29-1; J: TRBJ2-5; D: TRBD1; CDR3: CSVATGVQETQYF; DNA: TGCAGCGTTGCCACAGGGGTTCAAGAGACCCAGTACTTC
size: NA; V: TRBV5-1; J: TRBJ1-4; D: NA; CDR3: CASSLAGEEKLFF; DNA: TGCGCCAGCAGCTTGGCAGGGGAGGAAAAACTGTTTTTT
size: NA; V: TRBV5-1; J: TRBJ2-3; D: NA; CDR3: CASSFRQYTDTQYF; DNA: TGCGCCAGCAGCTTCAGACAGTACACAGATACGCAGTATTTT
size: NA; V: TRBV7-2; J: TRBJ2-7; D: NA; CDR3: CASSSWDNPTYEQYF; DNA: TGTGCCAGCAGCTCCTGGGACAATCCTACCTACGAGCAGTACTTC
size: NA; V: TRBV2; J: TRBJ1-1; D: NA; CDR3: CASRPAGTEAFF; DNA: TGTGCCAGCAGGCCCGCGGGCACTGAAGCTTTCTTT
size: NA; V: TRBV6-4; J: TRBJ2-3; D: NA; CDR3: CASSASGSTDTQYF; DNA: TGTGCCAGCAGTGCGAGCGGGAGCACAGATACGCAGTATTTT
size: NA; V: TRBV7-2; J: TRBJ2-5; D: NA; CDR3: CASSLVASQETQYF; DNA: TGTGCCAGCAGCTTAGTCGCGTCTCAAGAGACCCAGTACTTC
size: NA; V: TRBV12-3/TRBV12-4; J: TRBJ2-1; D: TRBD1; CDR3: CASSGKGANEQFF; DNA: TGTGCCAGCAGTGGGAAGGGGGCCAATGAGCAGTTCTTC
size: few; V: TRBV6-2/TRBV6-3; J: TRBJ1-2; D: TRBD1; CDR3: CASSPGQGYYGYTF; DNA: TGTGCCAGCAGTCCCGGACAGGGGTACTATGGCTACACCTTC
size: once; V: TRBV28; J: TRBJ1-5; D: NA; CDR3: CASSYVYRGNQPQHF; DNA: TGTGCCAGCAGTTACGTCTACCGGGGCAATCAGCCCCAGCATTTT
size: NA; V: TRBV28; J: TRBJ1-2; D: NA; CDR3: CASSFRSGRGGYTF; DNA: TGTGCCAGCAGTTTTCGATCAGGGAGGGGTGGCTACACCTTC
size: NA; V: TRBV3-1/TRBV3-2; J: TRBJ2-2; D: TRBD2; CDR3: CASSLSRGLVTGELFF; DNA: TGTGCCAGCAGCCTATCGAGGGGACTAGTAACCGGGGAGCTGTTTTTT
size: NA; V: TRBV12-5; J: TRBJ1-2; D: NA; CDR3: CASGLDRSEYGYTF; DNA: TGTGCTAGTGGTTTGGACAGATCTGAGTATGGCTACACCTTC
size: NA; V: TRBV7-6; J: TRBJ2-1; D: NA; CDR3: CASSLRDDRLTNEQFF; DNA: TGTGCCAGCAGCCTACGGGACGACAGGTTGACCAATGAGCAGTTCTTC
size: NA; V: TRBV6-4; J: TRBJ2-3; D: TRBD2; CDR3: CASSDGSSGGGDTQYF; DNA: TGTGCCAGCAGTGACGGTTCTAGCGGGGGAGGCGATACGCAGTATTTT
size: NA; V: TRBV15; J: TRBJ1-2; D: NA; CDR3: CATSTRGHGYTF; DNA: TGTGCCACCAGCACCAGGGGCCATGGCTACACCTTC
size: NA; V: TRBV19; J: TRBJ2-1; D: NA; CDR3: CASRSSGHQSPYNEQFF; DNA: TGTGCCAGTAGATCCTCGGGACACCAATCACCCTACAATGAGCAGTTCTTC
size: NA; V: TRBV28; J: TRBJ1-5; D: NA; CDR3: CASSFSQPQHF; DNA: TGTGCCAGCAGTTTCTCTCAGCCCCAGCATTTT
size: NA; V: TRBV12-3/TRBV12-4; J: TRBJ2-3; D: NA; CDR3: CASSLTRGDTQYF; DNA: TGTGCCAGCAGCCTTACAAGGGGCGATACGCAGTATTTT
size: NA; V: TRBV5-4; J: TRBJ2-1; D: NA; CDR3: CASSLAGVSGNEQFF; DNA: TGTGCCAGCAGCTTGGCCGGAGTTTCGGGCAATGAGCAGTTCTTC
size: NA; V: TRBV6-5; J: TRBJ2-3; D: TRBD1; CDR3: CASRRQGGTDTQYF; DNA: TGTGCCAGCAGGAGACAGGGGGGCACAGATACGCAGTATTTT
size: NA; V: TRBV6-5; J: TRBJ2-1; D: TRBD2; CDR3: CASSYSSGRYNEQFF; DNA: TGTGCCAGCAGTTACTCTAGCGGGAGATACAATGAGCAGTTCTTC
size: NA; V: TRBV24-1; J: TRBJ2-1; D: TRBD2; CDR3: CATSDSLAGPNNEQFF; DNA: TGTGCCACCAGTGATTCACTAGCGGGGCCAAACAATGAGCAGTTCTTC